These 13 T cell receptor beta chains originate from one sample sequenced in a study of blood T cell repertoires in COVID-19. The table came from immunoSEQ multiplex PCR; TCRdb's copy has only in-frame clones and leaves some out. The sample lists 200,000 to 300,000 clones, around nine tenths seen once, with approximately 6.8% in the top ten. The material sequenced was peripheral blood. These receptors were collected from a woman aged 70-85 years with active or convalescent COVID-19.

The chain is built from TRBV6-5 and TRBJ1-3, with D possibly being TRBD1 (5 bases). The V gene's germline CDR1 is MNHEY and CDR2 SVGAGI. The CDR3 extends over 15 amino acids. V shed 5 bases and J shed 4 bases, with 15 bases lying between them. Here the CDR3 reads CASSQGMGIGNTIYF. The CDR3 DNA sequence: TGTGCCAGCAGTCAGGGCATGGGTATCGGAAACACCATATATTTT.

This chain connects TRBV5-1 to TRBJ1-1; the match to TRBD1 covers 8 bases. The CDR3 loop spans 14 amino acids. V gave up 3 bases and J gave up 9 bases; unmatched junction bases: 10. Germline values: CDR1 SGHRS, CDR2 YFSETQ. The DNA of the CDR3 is TGCGCCAGCAGCTCTAGGACAGGGAAGGGCCAAGCTTTCTTT. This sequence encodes CASSSRTGKGQAFF.

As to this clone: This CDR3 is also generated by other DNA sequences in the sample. CDR3 in DNA: TGTGCCAGCAGCCTTGGACAGGGCAACGAAAAACTGTTTTTT. Translating gives CASSLGQGNEKLFF. This chain links TRBV11-2 with TRBJ1-4; 8 bases are a match to TRBD1. Germline V lookup: CDR1 SGHAT, CDR2 FQNNGV. The junction had 7 bases not matched to a gene; V was cut back by 5 bases and J by 8 bases. The CDR3 is 14 residues long. The variable domain in full, completed from reference TRBV11-2 and TRBJ1-4, reads EAGVAQSPRYKIIEKRQSVAFWCNPISGHATLYWYQQILGQGPKLLIQFQNNGVVDDSQLPKDRFSAERLKGVDSTLKIQPAKLEDSAVYLCASSLGQGNEKLFFGSGTQLSVL.

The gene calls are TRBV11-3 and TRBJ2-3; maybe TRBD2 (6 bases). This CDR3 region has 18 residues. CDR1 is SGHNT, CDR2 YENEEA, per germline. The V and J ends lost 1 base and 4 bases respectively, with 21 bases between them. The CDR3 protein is CASSLGGALSRAADTQYF. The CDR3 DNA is TGTGCCAGCAGCTTAGGCGGGGCCCTCTCCCGGGCGGCAGATACGCAGTATTTT. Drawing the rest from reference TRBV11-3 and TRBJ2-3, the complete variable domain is EAGVVQSPRYKIIEKKQPVAFWCNPISGHNTLYWYLQNLGQGPELLIRYENEEAVDDSQLPKDRFSAERLKGVDSTLKIQPAELGDSAVYLCASSLGGALSRAADTQYFGPGTRLTVL.

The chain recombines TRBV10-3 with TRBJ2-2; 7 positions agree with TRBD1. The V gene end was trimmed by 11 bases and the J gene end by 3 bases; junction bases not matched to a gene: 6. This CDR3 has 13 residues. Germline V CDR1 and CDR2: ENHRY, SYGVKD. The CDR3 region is CASTGWDTGELFF. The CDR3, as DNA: TGTGCCTCGACAGGGTGGGACACCGGGGAGCTGTTTTTT.

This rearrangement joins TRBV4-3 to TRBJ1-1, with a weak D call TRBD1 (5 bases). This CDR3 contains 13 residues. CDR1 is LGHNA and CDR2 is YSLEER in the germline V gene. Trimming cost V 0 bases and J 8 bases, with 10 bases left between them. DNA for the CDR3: TGCGCCAGCAGCCAAGATTTTCGACAGGAAGCTTTCTTT. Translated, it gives CASSQDFRQEAFF.

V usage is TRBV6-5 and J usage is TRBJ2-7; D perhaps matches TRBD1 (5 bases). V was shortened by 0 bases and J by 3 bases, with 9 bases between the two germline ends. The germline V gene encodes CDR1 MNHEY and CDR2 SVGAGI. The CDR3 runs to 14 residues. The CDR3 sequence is CASSYSTQGYEQYF. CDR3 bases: TGTGCCAGCAGTTACTCGACTCAGGGCTACGAGCAGTACTTC.

The CDR3 is CASSHDREYGYTF. CDR3 nucleotides: TGTGCCAGCAGCCATGACCGGGAGTATGGCTACACCTTC. The V gene is TRBV16, the J gene TRBJ1-2; D remains ambiguous. From germline, CDR1 is KGHSY and CDR2 FQNENV. V was cut by 3 bases and J by 5 bases, with 10 bases left in between. The CDR3 runs to 13 residues.

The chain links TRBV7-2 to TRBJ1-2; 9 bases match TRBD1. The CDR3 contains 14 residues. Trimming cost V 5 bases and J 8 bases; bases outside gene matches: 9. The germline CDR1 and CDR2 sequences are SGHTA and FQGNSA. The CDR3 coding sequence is TGTGCCAGCAGCCATCCACAGGGGGCTGGAGGCTACACCTTC. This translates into CASSHPQGAGGYTF.

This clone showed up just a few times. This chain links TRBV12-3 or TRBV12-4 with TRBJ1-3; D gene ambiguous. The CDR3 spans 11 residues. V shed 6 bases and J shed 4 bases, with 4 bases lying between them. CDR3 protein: CASRTGNTIYF. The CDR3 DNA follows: TGTGCCAGCAGGACAGGAAACACCATATATTTT.

DNA of the CDR3: TGTGCCAGCAGCGTAGGTCGGAGGACTGAAGCTTTCTTT. Encoded protein: CASSVGRRTEAFF. The genes are TRBV9 and TRBJ1-1, with D hard to call. Per germline, CDR1 SGDLS and CDR2 YYNGEE. V lost 0 bases and J lost 5, with 8 bases in between. The CDR3 loop spans 13 amino acids.

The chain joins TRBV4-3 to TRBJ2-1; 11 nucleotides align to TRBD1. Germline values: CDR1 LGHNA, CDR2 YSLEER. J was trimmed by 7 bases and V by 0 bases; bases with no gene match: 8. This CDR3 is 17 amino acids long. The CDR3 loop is CASSQDRGTGGTNEQFF. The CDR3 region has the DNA TGCGCCAGCAGCCAAGATAGGGGGACAGGGGGGACGAATGAGCAGTTCTTC.

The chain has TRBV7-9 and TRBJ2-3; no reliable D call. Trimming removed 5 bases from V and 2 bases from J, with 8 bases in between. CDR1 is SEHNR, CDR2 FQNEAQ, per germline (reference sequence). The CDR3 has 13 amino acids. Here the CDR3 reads CASSGQTTDTQYF. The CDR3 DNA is TGTGCCAGCAGCGGGCAGACCACAGATACGCAGTATTTT. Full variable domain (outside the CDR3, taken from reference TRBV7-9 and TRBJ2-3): DTGVSQNPRHKITKRGQNVTFRCDPISEHNRLYWYRQTLGQGPEFLTYFQNEAQLEKSRLLSDRFSAERPKGSFSTLEIQRTEQGDSAMYLCASSGQTTDTQYFGPGTRLTVL.